The 20 T cell receptor beta chains below come from one sample, sequenced in a study of vaccination effects on CD4 cells after COVID-19. Clones were sequenced by immunoSEQ multiplex PCR, and TCRdb holds only the in-frame ones, with some missing. The table shows about 54,000 clones, with approximately 79% occurring only once. Their target antigens are unknown. ViraFEST assay sequencing came after antigen-specific CD4+ T cells were expanded with viral peptide pools. Once cultured for roughly ten days, the cells underwent separation to obtain CD4+ T cells. Material: CD4+ T cells from PBMCs cultured with HCoV-229E spike peptides, obtained before COVID-19 vaccination. These receptors were taken from a human donor who received a COVID-19 vaccine.

V is TRBV5-1 and J is TRBJ1-1; D is undetermined. The ends were cut back, 0 bases at V and 4 bases at J, with 10 bases in the middle. CDR3 length: 14 amino acids. Germline V CDR1 and CDR2: SGHRS, YFSETQ. CDR3 loop: CASSLAGEATEAFF. CDR3 sequence (DNA): TGCGCCAGCAGCTTGGCCGGGGAAGCCACTGAAGCTTTCTTT.

The chain uses TRBV3-1 (or the pseudogene TRBV3-2) and TRBJ1-2; no definite D call. Germline-derived CDR1 and CDR2 are LGHDT and YNNKEL (reference sequence). CDR3 length equals 15 residues. V shed 4 bases and J shed 1 base, with 13 bases lying between them. This CDR3 is CASSPSEYINYGYTF. The CDR3 bases are TGTGCCAGCAGCCCCTCGGAATATATTAACTATGGCTACACCTTC.

The chain combines TRBV19 with TRBJ2-5; D call uncertain. The germline V gene encodes CDR1 LNHDA and CDR2 SQIVND (reference sequence). V gave up 5 bases and J gave up 5 bases, with 9 bases separating them. This CDR3 spans 12 amino acids. DNA for the CDR3: TGTGCCAGTAGTGTCGGTTCTGAGACCCAGTACTTC. Protein: CASSVGSETQYF.

The chain combines TRBV3-1 (or the pseudogene TRBV3-2) with TRBJ2-3, with D possibly being TRBD2 (7 bases). The CDR3 length is 16 residues. Germline V CDR1 and CDR2: LGHDT, YNNKEL (reference sequence). V was pared by 3 bases and J by 6 bases, with 19 bases between. CDR3 sequence: CASSHSWGGLYDTQYF. In DNA, the CDR3 is TGTGCCAGCAGCCATTCGTGGGGGGGCCTTTACGATACGCAGTATTTT.

The chain uses TRBV24-1 and TRBJ2-3; D is unclear. The germline gives CDR1 KGHDR, CDR2 SFDVKD. The CDR3 spans 10 residues. V lost 12 bases, J lost 3 bases, and 6 bases lay in between. CDR3 in amino acids: CAAETDTQYF. DNA of the CDR3: TGTGCCGCCGAAACAGATACGCAGTATTTT.

The chain's CDR3 is CASSLAGPGNYGYTF. Written as DNA, the CDR3 is TGCGCCAGCAGCTTGGCCGGTCCGGGGAACTATGGCTACACCTTC. The rearrangement uses TRBV5-1 and TRBJ1-2; D is ambiguous. This CDR3 contains 15 residues. V was cut by 0 bases and J by 2 bases, with 11 bases left in between. Germline V gene data show CDR1 as SGHRS and CDR2 as YFSETQ. Drawing the rest from reference TRBV5-1 and TRBJ1-2, the complete variable domain is KAGVTQTPRYLIKTRGQQVTLSCSPISGHRSVSWYQQTPGQGLQFLFEYFSETQRNKGNFPGRFSGRQFSNSRSEMNVSTLELGDSALYLCASSLAGPGNYGYTFGSGTRLTVV.

The chain employs TRBV27 and TRBJ2-6; no definite D call. The V gene lost 3 bases and the J gene lost 4 bases, with 16 bases spanning the gap. The CDR3 extends over 17 amino acids. CDR1 MNHEY and CDR2 SMNVEV come from the germline V gene (reference sequence). The CDR3 loop is CASSFAQSQRGANVLTF. CDR3 nucleotide sequence: TGTGCCAGCAGTTTTGCACAGTCCCAGAGGGGGGCCAACGTCCTGACTTTC. Together with reference TRBV27 and TRBJ2-6, the CDR3 gives the full variable domain: EAQVTQNPRYLITVTGKKLTVTCSQNMNHEYMSWYRQDPGLGLRQIYYSMNVEVTDKGDVPEGYKVSRKEKRNFPLILESPSPNQTSLYFCASSFAQSQRGANVLTFGAGSRLTVL.

The chain links TRBV7-2 to TRBJ2-1; 8 nucleotides align to TRBD2. In germline, CDR1 is SGHTA, CDR2 FQGNSA. The CDR3 totals 15 residues. Losses at the gene ends were 4 bases for V and 8 bases for J; bases not matched to a gene: 10. The CDR3, as DNA: TGTGCCAGCAGCTCAACTAGCGGTCAGTCATATGAGCAGTTCTTC. Translation gives CASSSTSGQSYEQFF.

This clone showed up just once. The rearrangement links TRBV24-1 to TRBJ2-2; D unresolved. The CDR3 extends over 15 amino acids. V lost 3 bases to trimming and J lost 4 bases, with 11 bases between them. CDR1 and CDR2 (germline): KGHDR, SFDVKD. The CDR3 DNA reads as TGTGCCACCAGTGATGTGAATCTGGGCACCGGGGAGCTGTTTTTT. Translating gives CATSDVNLGTGELFF.

The rearrangement uses TRBV2 and TRBJ2-1; D is possibly TRBD1 (6 bases). The CDR3 has 14 amino acids. V lost 5 bases, J lost 4 bases, and 12 bases lay in between. Germline values: CDR1 SNHLY, CDR2 FYNNEI. The DNA of the CDR3 is TGTGCCAGCAGTCCCGGGACAACTTACAATGAGCAGTTCTTC. It specifies CASSPGTTYNEQFF.

The chain employs TRBV5-8 and TRBJ2-2; tentative D call: TRBD1 (6 bases). This CDR3 spans 15 amino acids. Germline assignment: CDR1 SGHTS and CDR2 YDEGEE. The V gene lost 4 bases and the J gene lost 1 base, with 11 bases spanning the gap. This chain's CDR3 is CASSAKGQNTGELFF. CDR3 DNA sequence: TGTGCCAGCAGCGCCAAGGGACAGAACACCGGGGAGCTGTTTTTT. The full variable domain, rest sourced from reference TRBV5-8 and TRBJ2-2, is EAGVTQSPTHLIKTRGQQATLRCSPISGHTSVYWYQQALGLGLQFLLWYDEGEERNRGNFPPRFSGRQFPNYSSELNVNALELEDSALYLCASSAKGQNTGELFFGEGSRLTVL.

The chain is built from TRBV19 and TRBJ2-1; D is possibly TRBD1 or TRBD2 (5 bases each). The CDR3 has 14 residues. Trimming removed 5 bases from V and 9 bases from J, with 17 bases in between. Germline V gives CDR1 LNHDA, CDR2 SQIVND (reference sequence). The CDR3 DNA is TGTGCCAGTAGTCCCCTCGGGGCGGTACGTGAGCAGTTCTTC. It yields the protein CASSPLGAVREQFF.

DNA for the CDR3: TGCGCCAGCTCGGGGTGGGATTGGGACAAGAACACCGGGGAGCTGTTTTTT. Its translation: CASSGWDWDKNTGELFF. The chain joins TRBV5-1 to TRBJ2-2, with D perhaps matching TRBD1 (6 bases). Per germline, CDR1 SGHRS and CDR2 YFSETQ. CDR3 length: 17 amino acids. With 7 bases removed from V and 1 base from J, the gap between germline ends came to 20 bases.

The J gene is TRBJ1-4, the V gene TRBV9; D gene uncertain. V was trimmed by 6 bases and J by 7 bases, leaving 10 bases between them. CDR1 and CDR2 from the germline V gene are SGDLS and YYNGEE. The CDR3 length is 12 residues. DNA for the CDR3: TGTGCCAGCAATCCAGACGGTGAAAAACTGTTTTTT. Its translation: CASNPDGEKLFF.

The chain uses TRBV7-6 and TRBJ2-2; weak D call: TRBD2 (6 bases). CDR1 and CDR2 from the germline V gene are SGHVS and FNYEAQ. The CDR3 contains 14 residues. V was cut by 5 bases and J by 4 bases, with 11 bases left in between. DNA for the CDR3: TGTGCCAGCAGCGCGGGACGGCTCACCGGGGAGCTGTTTTTT. Protein sequence: CASSAGRLTGELFF.

The J gene is TRBJ1-1, the V gene TRBV18; D is unclear. The CDR3 has 14 residues. The germline V gene has CDR1 KGHSH and CDR2 LQKENI. V was cut by 4 bases and J by 1 base, with 10 bases left in between. CDR3 region: CASSLGPQNTEAFF. DNA of the CDR3: TGTGCCAGCTCACTCGGGCCCCAGAACACTGAAGCTTTCTTT.

This chain links TRBV5-8 with TRBJ1-1; D remains unclear. The CDR3 is 13 amino acids. The germline V and J ends were trimmed by 8 bases and 0 bases, with 11 bases remaining between them. Germline CDR1 and CDR2: SGHTS and YDEGEE. The CDR3 here is CASPSDLNTEAFF. The CDR3 DNA reads as TGTGCCAGTCCTAGCGATTTGAACACTGAAGCTTTCTTT.

This clone showed up just once. The CDR3 spells CASSPQRGGPETQYF. In DNA form, the CDR3 reads TGTGCCAGCTCACCCCAGCGGGGGGGCCCAGAGACCCAGTACTTC. This rearrangement joins TRBV18 to TRBJ2-5; 10 nucleotides align to TRBD2. The CDR3 spans 15 residues. V trimming: 3 bases; J trimming: 4 bases; junction bases outside the gene matches: 5. Germline V gene data show CDR1 as KGHSH and CDR2 as LQKENI.

CDR3 region: CATSEGGSADTQYF. The CDR3 DNA reads TGTGCCACCAGTGAAGGGGGTTCCGCAGATACGCAGTATTTT. This chain connects TRBV24-1 to TRBJ2-3, with TRBD1 as a possible D gene (6 bases). CDR1 is KGHDR, CDR2 SFDVKD, per germline. V was trimmed by 4 bases and J by 4 bases, leaving 11 bases between them. The CDR3 contains 14 residues.

The chain couples TRBV2 to TRBJ2-7; D not certain. CDR1 and CDR2 from the germline V gene are SNHLY and FYNNEI. The CDR3 runs to 12 residues. V gave up 6 bases and J gave up 3 bases, with 9 bases separating them. CDR3 region: CASRPLRYEQYV. The DNA for the CDR3 is TGTGCCAGCAGACCACTCCGCTACGAGCAGTACGTC.